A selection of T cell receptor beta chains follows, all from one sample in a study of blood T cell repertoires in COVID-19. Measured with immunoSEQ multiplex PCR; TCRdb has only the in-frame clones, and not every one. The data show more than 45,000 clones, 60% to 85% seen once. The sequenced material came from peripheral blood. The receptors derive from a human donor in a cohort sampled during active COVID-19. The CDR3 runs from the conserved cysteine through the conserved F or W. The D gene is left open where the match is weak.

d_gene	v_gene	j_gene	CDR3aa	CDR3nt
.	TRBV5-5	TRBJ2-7	CASSLIGSSYEQYF	TGTGCCAGCAGCTTGATAGGGAGCTCCTACGAGCAGTACTTC
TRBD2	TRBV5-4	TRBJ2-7	CASSLLPSGNSYEQYF	TGTGCCAGCAGCTTGCTGCCTAGCGGGAACTCTTACGAGCAGTACTTC
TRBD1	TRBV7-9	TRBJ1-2	CASSPGTGDYGYTF	TGTGCCAGCAGCCCTGGGACAGGGGACTATGGCTACACCTTC
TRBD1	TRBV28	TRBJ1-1	CASSLRTGAGNTEAFF	TGTGCCAGCAGCCTACGGACAGGGGCTGGCAACACTGAAGCTTTCTTT
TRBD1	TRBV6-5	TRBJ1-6	CASGTANNSPLHF	TGTGCCAGCGGGACAGCTAATAATTCACCCCTCCACTTT
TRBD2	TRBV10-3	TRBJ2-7	CAISEESGGYEQYF	TGTGCCATCAGTGAGGAAAGCGGGGGCTACGAGCAGTACTTC
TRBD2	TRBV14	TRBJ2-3	CASSLRLAGGLLTDTQYF	TGTGCCAGCAGCCTAAGGCTAGCGGGAGGCCTTCTCACAGATACGCAGTATTTT
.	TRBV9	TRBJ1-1	CASTHITAGNTEAFF	TGTGCCAGCACGCATATTACGGCAGGGAACACTGAAGCTTTCTTT
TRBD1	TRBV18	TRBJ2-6	CASSPLQRQGSGANVLTF	TGTGCCAGCTCACCACTTCAACGACAGGGCTCTGGGGCCAACGTCCTGACTTTC
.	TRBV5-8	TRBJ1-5	CASNLGRNQPQHF	TGTGCCAGCAACTTGGGGAGGAATCAGCCCCAGCATTTT